Detailed here is one TCR beta chain. What it recognizes is unknown. This sample is drawn from a study of a mutant IDH1 vaccine in newly diagnosed glioma. Time point meaning: week 5, during vaccination. Every vaccine dose comprised 300 ug of mutant IDH1 20-mer peptide plus topical imiquimod. There are 18 residues in the CDR3. With V trimmed by 3 bases and J by 0 bases, 12 bases remained unmatched. The germline V gene has CDR1 SGHNT and CDR2 YYREEE (reference sequence). Only in-frame clones appear in the TCRdb table, and some are missing; sequencing was by immunoSEQ multiplex PCR. This table holds 35,000 to 45,000 clones, 81% found once.

The source was PBMCs, collected from a glioma patient whose treatment included an IDH1 peptide vaccine. The chain links TRBV5-4 to TRBJ1-3; 7 nucleotides line up with TRBD1. The receptor was isolated from a man aged 50 to 59 with glioma. The CDR3 region has the DNA TGTGCCAGCAGCTCGTCAACGGGACAGTGGAGCTCTGGAAACACCATATATTTT. Translating gives CASSSSTGQWSSGNTIYF.